These 4 T cell receptor beta chains came from one sample sequenced in a study of PD-1 blockade in mismatch repair-deficient tumors. TCRdb keeps only in-frame clones here, not all; method: immunoSEQ multiplex PCR. The sample includes 50,000 or so clones, roughly 80% of them seen just once. The specimen comprised peripheral blood, sampled roughly 21 weeks after starting pembrolizumab. The receptors originated from an adult with mismatch repair-deficient cancer.

The rearrangement joins TRBV11-3 to TRBJ1-4; 7 positions agree with TRBD1. This CDR3 has 14 amino acids. V lost 5 bases, J lost 7 bases, and 7 bases stayed unmatched. Germline loops: CDR1 SGHNT, CDR2 YENEEA. The CDR3 region is CASSRDRAREKLFF. The CDR3 coding sequence is TGTGCCAGCAGCCGAGACAGGGCGCGTGAAAAACTGTTTTTT.

Here the CDR3 DNA reads TGCAGCGGTCGGGACAGTAACACAGATACGCAGTATTTT. As protein: CSGRDSNTDTQYF. This chain links TRBV29-1 with TRBJ2-3; TRBD1 matches at 7 bases. Trimming cost V 7 bases and J 2 bases; bases outside gene matches: 6. The CDR3 has 13 residues. Germline-derived CDR1 and CDR2 are SQVTM and ANQGSEA.

The chain has TRBV6-5 and TRBJ2-1; TRBD1 agrees at 10 bases. V trimming: 2 bases; J trimming: 10 bases; junction bases outside the gene matches: 11. Germline CDR1 reads MNHEY; CDR2 reads SVGAGI. There are 16 residues in the CDR3. Here the CDR3 DNA reads TGTGCCAGCAGTTACGGCGACAGGGGGCGCAGGGGGGAGCAGTTCTTC. This gives the protein CASSYGDRGRRGEQFF.

The gene calls are TRBV4-2 and TRBJ2-1, with 7 bases fitting TRBD2. This CDR3 region has 14 residues. Trimming at V came to 1 base and at J to 8 bases, leaving 5 bases not matched to a gene. The germline V gene encodes CDR1 LGHNA and CDR2 YNFKEQ. In DNA, the CDR3 is TGTGCCAGCAGCCAAGGGCGGGAGTTCGATGAGCAGTTCTTC. Protein sequence: CASSQGREFDEQFF.